This TCR beta chain came from a study of early T cells in non-severe SARS-CoV-2 infection. Whole-study context: Bulk RNA taken from unsorted whole blood was sequenced, leaving chains unpaired.

This CDR3 has 13 residues. Between the trimmed V and J ends, which lost 5 bases and 5 bases, there was a span of 12 bases. Germline-derived CDR1 and CDR2 are SGHAT and FQNNGV. In the library, individual cDNA molecules carried attached unique molecular identifiers. TCRdb re-called the 5' RACE reads with MiXCR, one entry per CDR3 protein. This sample has approximately 71,000 distinct CDR3 sequences; roughly 10% occur once, and the top ten carry 6.4%. This clonotype was counted a few times. The receptor was isolated from an adult who was a healthcare worker with PCR-confirmed SARS-CoV-2 infection or an uninfected control (not recorded which). The sequenced sample was whole blood. The chain uses TRBV11-2 and TRBJ2-5; no clear D gene. The CDR3 spells CASSRSPPETQYF. CDR3 DNA sequence: TGTGCCAGCAGCCGCTCCCCGCCCGAGACCCAGTACTTC.